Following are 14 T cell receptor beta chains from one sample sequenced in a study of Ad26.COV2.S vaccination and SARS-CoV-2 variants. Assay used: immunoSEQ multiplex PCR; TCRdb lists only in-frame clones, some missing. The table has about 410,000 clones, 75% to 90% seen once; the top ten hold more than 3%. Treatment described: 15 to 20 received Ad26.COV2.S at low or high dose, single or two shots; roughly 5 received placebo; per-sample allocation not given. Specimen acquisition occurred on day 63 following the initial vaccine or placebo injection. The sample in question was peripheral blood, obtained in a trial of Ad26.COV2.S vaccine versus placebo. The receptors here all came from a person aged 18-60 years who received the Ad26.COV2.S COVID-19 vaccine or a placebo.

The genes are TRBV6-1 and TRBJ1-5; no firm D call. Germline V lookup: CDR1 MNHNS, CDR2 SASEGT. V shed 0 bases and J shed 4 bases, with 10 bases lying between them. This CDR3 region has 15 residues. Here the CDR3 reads CASSEAWGRNQPQHF. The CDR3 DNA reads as TGTGCCAGCAGTGAAGCGTGGGGTAGGAATCAGCCCCAGCATTTT.

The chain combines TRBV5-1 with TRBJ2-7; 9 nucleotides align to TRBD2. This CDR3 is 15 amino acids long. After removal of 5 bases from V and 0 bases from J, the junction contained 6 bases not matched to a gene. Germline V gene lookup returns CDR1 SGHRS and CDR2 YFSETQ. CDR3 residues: CASSYSGGISYEQYF. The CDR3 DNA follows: TGCGCCAGCAGTTATAGCGGGGGAATCTCCTACGAGCAGTACTTC.

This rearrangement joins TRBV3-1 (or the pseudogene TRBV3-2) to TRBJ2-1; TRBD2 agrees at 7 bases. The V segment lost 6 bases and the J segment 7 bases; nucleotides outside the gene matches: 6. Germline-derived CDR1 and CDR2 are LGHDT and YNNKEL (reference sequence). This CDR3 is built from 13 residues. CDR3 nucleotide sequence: TGTGCCAGCAGTGGACTAGGATCGAATGAGCAGTTCTTC. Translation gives CASSGLGSNEQFF.

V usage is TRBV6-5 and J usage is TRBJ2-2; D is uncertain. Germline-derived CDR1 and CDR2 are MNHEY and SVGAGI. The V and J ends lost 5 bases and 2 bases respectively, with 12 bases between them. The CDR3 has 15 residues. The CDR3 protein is CASSPPTANTGELFF. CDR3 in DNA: TGTGCCAGCAGTCCGCCGACGGCTAACACCGGGGAGCTGTTTTTT.

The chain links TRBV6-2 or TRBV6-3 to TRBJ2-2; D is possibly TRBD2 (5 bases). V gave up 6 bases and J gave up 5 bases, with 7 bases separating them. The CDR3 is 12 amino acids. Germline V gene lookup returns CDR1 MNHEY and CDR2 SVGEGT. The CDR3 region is CASSRGTGELFF. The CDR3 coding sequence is TGTGCCAGCAGCCGAGGGACCGGGGAGCTGTTTTTT.

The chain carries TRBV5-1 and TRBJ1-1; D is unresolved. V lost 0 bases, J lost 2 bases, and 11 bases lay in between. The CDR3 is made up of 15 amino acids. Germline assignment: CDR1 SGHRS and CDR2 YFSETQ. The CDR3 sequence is CASSLEGWRNTEAFF. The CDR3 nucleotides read TGCGCCAGCAGCTTGGAAGGGTGGAGAAACACTGAAGCTTTCTTT.

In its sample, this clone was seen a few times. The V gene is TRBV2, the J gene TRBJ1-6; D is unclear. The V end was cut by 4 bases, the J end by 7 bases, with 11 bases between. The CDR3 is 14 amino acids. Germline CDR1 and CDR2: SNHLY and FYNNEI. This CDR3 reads CASSVDLENSPLHF. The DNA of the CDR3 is TGTGCCAGCAGTGTGGATTTGGAGAATTCACCCCTCCACTTT.

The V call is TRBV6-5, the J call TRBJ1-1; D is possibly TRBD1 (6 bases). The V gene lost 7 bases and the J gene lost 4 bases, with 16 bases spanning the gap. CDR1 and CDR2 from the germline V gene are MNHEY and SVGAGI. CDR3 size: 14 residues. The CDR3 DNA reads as TGTGCCAGCATCGGGGGGGCAGGCTTCACTGAAGCTTTCTTT. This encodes CASIGGAGFTEAFF.

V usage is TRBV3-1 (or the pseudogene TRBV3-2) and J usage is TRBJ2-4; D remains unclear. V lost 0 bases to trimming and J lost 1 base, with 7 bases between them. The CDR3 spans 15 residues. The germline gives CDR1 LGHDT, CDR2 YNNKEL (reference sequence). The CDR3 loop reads CASSQDWAAKNIQYF. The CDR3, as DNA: TGTGCCAGCAGCCAAGATTGGGCGGCCAAAAACATTCAGTACTTC.

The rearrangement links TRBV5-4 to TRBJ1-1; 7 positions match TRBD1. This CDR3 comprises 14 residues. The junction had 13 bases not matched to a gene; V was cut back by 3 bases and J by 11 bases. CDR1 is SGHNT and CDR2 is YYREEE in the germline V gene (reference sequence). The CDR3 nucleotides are TGTGCCAGCAGCTCCGCTGACAGGGTGAAAATGGCTTTCTTT. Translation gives CASSSADRVKMAFF. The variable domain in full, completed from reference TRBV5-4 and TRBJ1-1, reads ETGVTQSPTHLIKTRGQQVTLRCSSQSGHNTVSWYQQALGQGPQFIFQYYREEENGRGNFPPRFSGLQFPNYSSELNVNALELDDSALYLCASSSADRVKMAFFGQGTRLTVV.

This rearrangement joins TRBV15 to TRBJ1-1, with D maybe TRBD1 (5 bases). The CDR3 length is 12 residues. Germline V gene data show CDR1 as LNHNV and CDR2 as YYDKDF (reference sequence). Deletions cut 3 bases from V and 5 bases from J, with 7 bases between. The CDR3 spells CATSRGRTEAFF. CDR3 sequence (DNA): TGTGCCACCAGCAGGGGACGGACTGAAGCTTTCTTT.

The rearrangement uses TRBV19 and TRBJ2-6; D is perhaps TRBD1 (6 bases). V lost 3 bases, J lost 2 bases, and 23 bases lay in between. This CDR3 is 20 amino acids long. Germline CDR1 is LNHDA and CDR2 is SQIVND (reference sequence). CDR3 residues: CASSMAWGRGPIAGANVLTF. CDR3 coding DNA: TGTGCCAGTAGTATGGCCTGGGGGCGCGGCCCCATTGCTGGGGCCAACGTCCTGACTTTC.

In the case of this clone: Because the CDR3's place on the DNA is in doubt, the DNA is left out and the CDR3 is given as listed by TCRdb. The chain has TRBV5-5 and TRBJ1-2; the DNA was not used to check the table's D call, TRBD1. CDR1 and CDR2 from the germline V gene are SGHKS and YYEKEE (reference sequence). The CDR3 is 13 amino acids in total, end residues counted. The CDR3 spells CASSRVGSGTGAF.

The CDR3 DNA reads as TGTGCCAGCAGTGAATCTAGGGCGCGTCACTATGGCTACACCTTC. It is translated as CASSESRARHYGYTF. The rearrangement joins TRBV2 to TRBJ1-2; D unresolved. The CDR3 consists of 15 residues. The germline gives CDR1 SNHLY, CDR2 FYNNEI. V was pared by 2 bases and J by 3 bases, with 13 bases between.